The rows below give T cell receptor beta chains drawn from one sample of a study of post-analysis software for immune sequencing data. TCRdb analysed the PCR reads with MiXCR anew, one entry per CDR3 protein. The sample records a few hundred thousand distinct CDR3 sequences, approximately 31% being singletons. Sequenced input: blood. These receptors were collected from a girl younger than 18 with multiple sclerosis. Both conserved end residues are part of each CDR3. D genes are given only for firm matches. Rows may omit the clone size; those that give it use once, few, many or a size class.

d_call	clone_size	j_call	v_call	cdr3_aa	cdr3_nt
-	few	TRBJ2-7	TRBV5-1	CASSLESGNSYEQYF	TGCGCCAGCAGCTTGGAATCCGGCAACTCCTACGAGCAGTACTTC
TRBD1	few	TRBJ2-7	TRBV6-6	CASSYPGTVSNSYEQYF	TGTGCCAGCAGTTACCCCGGGACAGTTTCGAATTCCTACGAGCAGTACTTC
-	-	TRBJ1-5	TRBV5-8	CASSLDRGPKAQHF	TGTGCCAGCAGCTTGGACCGGGGGCCGAAAGCCCAGCATTTT
TRBD2	-	TRBJ2-3	TRBV6-5	CASSYSASGGAPDTQYF	TGTGCCAGCAGTTACTCAGCTAGCGGGGGGGCCCCAGATACGCAGTATTTT
-	-	TRBJ1-1	TRBV29-1	CSVEGQPAPEAFF	TGCAGCGTTGAAGGCCAGCCGGCTCCTGAAGCTTTCTTT
TRBD1	-	TRBJ2-2	TRBV29-1	CSVNRGLDTGELFF	TGCAGCGTTAACAGGGGGCTGGACACCGGGGAGCTGTTTTTT
-	few	TRBJ1-6	TRBV6-6	CASSSDLSSYNSPLHF	TGTGCCAGCAGTTCCGACCTGAGCTCCTATAATTCACCCCTCCACTTT
-	-	TRBJ2-1	TRBV5-1	CASSLVSQVEREQFF	TGCGCCAGCAGCTTGGTTAGTCAGGTCGAACGGGAGCAGTTCTTC
-	-	TRBJ1-6	TRBV20-1	CSVAGTTYNSPLHF	TGCAGTGTTGCCGGGACAACTTATAATTCACCCCTCCACTTT
TRBD2	few	TRBJ2-5	TRBV7-2	CASSVQLAGRETQYF	TGTGCCAGCAGCGTCCAACTAGCGGGCCGGGAGACCCAGTACTTC
TRBD1	few	TRBJ2-5	TRBV10-3	CAIRRQGAQEETQYF	TGTGCCATCAGGAGACAGGGGGCGCAGGAGGAGACCCAGTACTTC
TRBD1	-	TRBJ2-1	TRBV10-3	CAIQGVSYNEQFF	TGTGCCATTCAGGGGGTTTCCTACAATGAGCAGTTCTTC